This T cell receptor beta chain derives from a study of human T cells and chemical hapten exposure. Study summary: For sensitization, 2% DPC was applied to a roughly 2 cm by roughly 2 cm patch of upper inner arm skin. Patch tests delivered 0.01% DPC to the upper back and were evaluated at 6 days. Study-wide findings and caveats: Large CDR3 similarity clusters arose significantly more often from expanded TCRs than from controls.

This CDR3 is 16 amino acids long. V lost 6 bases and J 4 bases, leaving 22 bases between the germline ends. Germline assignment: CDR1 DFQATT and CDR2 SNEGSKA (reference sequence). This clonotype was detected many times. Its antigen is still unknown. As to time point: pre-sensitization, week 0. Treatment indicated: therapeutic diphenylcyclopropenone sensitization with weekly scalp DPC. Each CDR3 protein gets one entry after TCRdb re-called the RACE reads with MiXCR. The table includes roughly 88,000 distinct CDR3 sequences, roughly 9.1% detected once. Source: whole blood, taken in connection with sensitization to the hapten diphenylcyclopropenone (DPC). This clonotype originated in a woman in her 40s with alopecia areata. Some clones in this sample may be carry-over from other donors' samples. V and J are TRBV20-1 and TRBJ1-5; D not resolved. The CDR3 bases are TGCAGTGCAACAACGCGGGCCGGGATAAAAAATCAGCCCCAGCATTTT. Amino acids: CSATTRAGIKNQPQHF.